Given below is one T cell receptor beta chain in context. The data originate from a study of cytomegalovirus exposure and HLA in healthy donors. Deletions cut 3 bases from V and 10 bases from J, with 10 bases between. Germline-derived CDR1 and CDR2 are MNHNS and SASEGT. This CDR3 contains 12 residues. The PCR contained 60 Vbeta and 13 Jbeta primers. The table came from immunoSEQ multiplex PCR; TCRdb's copy has only in-frame clones and leaves some out. The data show around 130,000 clones, approximately 80% seen once. V and J are TRBV6-1 and TRBJ2-1, with D perhaps TRBD2 (5 bases). The TCR was taken from a young woman in good health and CMV-seronegative. Sequencing was carried out using PBMCs. CDR3 residues: CASSDPSGEQFF. In DNA, the CDR3 is TGTGCCAGCAGTGACCCAAGCGGCGAGCAGTTCTTC.